The rows below give T cell receptor beta chains drawn from one sample of a study of blood T cell repertoires in COVID-19. This table comes from immunoSEQ multiplex PCR, and its TCRdb copy is limited to in-frame clones, with some not included. The table lists some 370,000 clones, roughly 89% of them singletons, with 6.5% in the top ten. Sample: peripheral blood. These receptors were obtained from a man aged 18 to 30 with active or convalescent COVID-19. Each CDR3 is given with its conserved first and last residue. The D gene is left open where the match is weak. Where a row states a size, it is once, few, many or the class of an expanded clone; other rows omit it.

v_call: TRBV25-1; clone_size: .; d_call: .; j_call: TRBJ2-7; cdr3_nt: TGTGCCAGCAGTACGGGAAACTACGAGCAGTACTTC; cdr3_aa: CASSTGNYEQYF
v_call: TRBV2; clone_size: .; d_call: .; j_call: TRBJ2-1; cdr3_nt: TGTGCCAGCAGTGCACGGCGGGGTACTATGGGAAATGAGCAGTTCTTC; cdr3_aa: CASSARRGTMGNEQFF
v_call: TRBV24-1; clone_size: .; d_call: TRBD1; j_call: TRBJ2-1; cdr3_nt: TGTGCCACCAGTGACACCCGGGACAGGTTTTTCTTC; cdr3_aa: CATSDTRDRFFF
v_call: TRBV6-5; clone_size: .; d_call: .; j_call: TRBJ1-4; cdr3_nt: TGTGCCAGCAGACACTCAGGGGTGGTCGATGAAAAACTGTTTTTT; cdr3_aa: CASRHSGVVDEKLFF
v_call: TRBV28; clone_size: once; d_call: .; j_call: TRBJ1-2; cdr3_nt: TGTGCCAGCAGTTTCCCCCTGAGGGGCTACACCTTC; cdr3_aa: CASSFPLRGYTF
v_call: TRBV7-2; clone_size: .; d_call: .; j_call: TRBJ2-7; cdr3_nt: TGTGCCAGCAGCCAAAACCCCGGGTACGAGCAGTACTTC; cdr3_aa: CASSQNPGYEQYF
v_call: TRBV4-2; clone_size: .; d_call: TRBD2; j_call: TRBJ2-7; cdr3_nt: TGTGCCAGCAGCCAAGATGCTACTAGCGGGAGTTCCTACGAGCAGTACTTC; cdr3_aa: CASSQDATSGSSYEQYF
v_call: TRBV15; clone_size: .; d_call: .; j_call: TRBJ2-7; cdr3_nt: TGTGCCACCAGCGCGATATCCTCGGGACACCCCTACGAGCAGTACTTC; cdr3_aa: CATSAISSGHPYEQYF
v_call: TRBV11-2; clone_size: .; d_call: .; j_call: TRBJ1-1; cdr3_nt: TGTGCCAGCAGCCCCAGGACAGCGAACACTGAAGCTTTCTTT; cdr3_aa: CASSPRTANTEAFF
v_call: TRBV24-1; clone_size: .; d_call: TRBD2; j_call: TRBJ2-1; cdr3_nt: TGTGCCACCAGTGACACTAAGCGGGACCCCTACAATGAGCAGTTCTTC; cdr3_aa: CATSDTKRDPYNEQFF
v_call: TRBV9; clone_size: .; d_call: TRBD1; j_call: TRBJ1-5; cdr3_nt: TGTGCCAGCAGCACACAGGGGCAGGGTCAGCCCCAGCATTTT; cdr3_aa: CASSTQGQGQPQHF
v_call: TRBV9; clone_size: .; d_call: TRBD2; j_call: TRBJ2-1; cdr3_nt: TGTGCCAGCAGCAGCGGGGGGCCCTACAATGAGCAGTTCTTC; cdr3_aa: CASSSGGPYNEQFF
v_call: TRBV18; clone_size: .; d_call: .; j_call: TRBJ1-3; cdr3_nt: TGTGCCAGCTCACCAATCAGGGCCGGCAGGTACTCTGGAAACACCATATATTTT; cdr3_aa: CASSPIRAGRYSGNTIYF
v_call: TRBV4-2; clone_size: once; d_call: .; j_call: TRBJ1-2; cdr3_nt: TGTGCCAGCAGCCCCTCTAATGGTAACTATGGCTACACCTTC; cdr3_aa: CASSPSNGNYGYTF
v_call: TRBV27; clone_size: .; d_call: .; j_call: TRBJ2-5; cdr3_nt: TGTGCCAGCAGTTCCTCGAGAGAGACCCAGTACTTC; cdr3_aa: CASSSSRETQYF
v_call: TRBV2; clone_size: .; d_call: TRBD1; j_call: TRBJ2-5; cdr3_nt: TGTGCCAGCAGTGAGGACAGGGTTTACGAGACCCAGTACTTC; cdr3_aa: CASSEDRVYETQYF
v_call: TRBV2; clone_size: .; d_call: TRBD1; j_call: TRBJ1-2; cdr3_nt: TGTGCCAGCAGACCGGGACAGGGAGTATTTGGCTACACCTTC; cdr3_aa: CASRPGQGVFGYTF
v_call: TRBV9; clone_size: .; d_call: TRBD1; j_call: TRBJ1-6; cdr3_nt: TGTGCCAGCAGCGAAGACCACTTACAGGGGGCGCTTTATAATTCACCCCTCCACTTT; cdr3_aa: CASSEDHLQGALYNSPLHF
v_call: TRBV18; clone_size: .; d_call: .; j_call: TRBJ1-5; cdr3_nt: TGTGCCAGCTCACCCATGGGGGGGGCTCGGAGCAATCAGCCCCAGCATTTT; cdr3_aa: CASSPMGGARSNQPQHF
v_call: TRBV14; clone_size: .; d_call: TRBD2; j_call: TRBJ2-7; cdr3_nt: TGTGCCAGCAGACTAATAGCGGGAGCTGTCCTGTGCGAGCAGTACTTC; cdr3_aa: CASRLIAGAVLCEQYF
v_call: TRBV5-6; clone_size: .; d_call: .; j_call: TRBJ1-6; cdr3_nt: TGTGCCAGCAGCTTGGAGGGGGTGGATAATTCACCCCTCCACTTT; cdr3_aa: CASSLEGVDNSPLHF
v_call: TRBV25-1; clone_size: .; d_call: .; j_call: TRBJ2-1; cdr3_nt: TGTGCCAGCAGTCCGTCTACAGGTAGATACAATGAGCAGTTCTTC; cdr3_aa: CASSPSTGRYNEQFF
v_call: TRBV5-1; clone_size: .; d_call: .; j_call: TRBJ1-1; cdr3_nt: TGCGCCAGCAGCTCCAGGGTGATGACTGAAGCTTTCTTT; cdr3_aa: CASSSRVMTEAFF
v_call: TRBV2; clone_size: .; d_call: TRBD1; j_call: TRBJ1-2; cdr3_nt: TGTGCCAGCAGTAAGGGACAGGGGATCTATGGCTACACCTTC; cdr3_aa: CASSKGQGIYGYTF
v_call: TRBV7-9; clone_size: .; d_call: .; j_call: TRBJ1-1; cdr3_nt: TGTGCCAGCAGCCCTCCGGGCGGGTTGTATGAAGCTTTCTTT; cdr3_aa: CASSPPGGLYEAFF
v_call: TRBV5-4; clone_size: .; d_call: .; j_call: TRBJ1-1; cdr3_nt: TGTGCCAGCAGCCGGGACTCCACGAACACTGAAGCTTTCTTT; cdr3_aa: CASSRDSTNTEAFF
v_call: TRBV5-8; clone_size: .; d_call: .; j_call: TRBJ1-2; cdr3_nt: TGTGCCAGCAGCCTTAGAGCTAACTATGGCTACACCTTC; cdr3_aa: CASSLRANYGYTF
v_call: TRBV3-1/TRBV3-2; clone_size: .; d_call: TRBD2; j_call: TRBJ2-2; cdr3_nt: TGTGCCAGCAGCCAAGATAGCGGGGGTGACACCGGGGAGCTGTTTTTT; cdr3_aa: CASSQDSGGDTGELFF
v_call: TRBV27; clone_size: .; d_call: .; j_call: TRBJ2-7; cdr3_nt: TGTGCCAGCAGTTCCGGGACTGTGTCCTACGAGCAGTACTTC; cdr3_aa: CASSSGTVSYEQYF
v_call: TRBV5-3; clone_size: .; d_call: TRBD1; j_call: TRBJ1-1; cdr3_nt: TGTGCCAGAACCCCCCGGGACAGGGGGCATACTGAAGCTTTCTTT; cdr3_aa: CARTPRDRGHTEAFF
v_call: TRBV19; clone_size: .; d_call: .; j_call: TRBJ2-3; cdr3_nt: TGTGCCAGTAGTATAGCGGCAGGCGGGACAGATACGCAGTATTTT; cdr3_aa: CASSIAAGGTDTQYF
v_call: TRBV24-1; clone_size: .; d_call: TRBD2; j_call: TRBJ2-3; cdr3_nt: TGTGCCACCAGTGAGCTTAGCGGGAGCACAGATACGCAGTATTTT; cdr3_aa: CATSELSGSTDTQYF
v_call: TRBV19; clone_size: .; d_call: .; j_call: TRBJ2-4; cdr3_nt: TGTGCCAGTAGTATTATCGGGATCCTACCGCTTGACATTCAGTACTTC; cdr3_aa: CASSIIGILPLDIQYF
v_call: TRBV7-9; clone_size: .; d_call: .; j_call: TRBJ2-7; cdr3_nt: TGTGCCAGCAGCCCGCAGGGCGAGTTCTACGAGCAGTACTTC; cdr3_aa: CASSPQGEFYEQYF
v_call: TRBV5-8; clone_size: .; d_call: .; j_call: TRBJ1-2; cdr3_nt: TGTGCCAGCAGCTTGATGGGACTATCTAACTATGGCTACACCTTC; cdr3_aa: CASSLMGLSNYGYTF
v_call: TRBV18; clone_size: .; d_call: TRBD1; j_call: TRBJ1-2; cdr3_nt: TGTGCCAGCTCACCTACAGGGGGCTCCGCAGCTAACTATGGCTACACCTTC; cdr3_aa: CASSPTGGSAANYGYTF
v_call: TRBV7-2; clone_size: .; d_call: .; j_call: TRBJ1-5; cdr3_nt: TGTGCCAGCAGCTTAGAAGGCAGGGTGAGCAATCAGCCCCAGCATTTT; cdr3_aa: CASSLEGRVSNQPQHF
v_call: TRBV7-2; clone_size: few; d_call: .; j_call: TRBJ1-5; cdr3_nt: TGTGCCAGCAGCTTAGATTCGGGACAAAAGCCCCAGCATTTT; cdr3_aa: CASSLDSGQKPQHF
v_call: TRBV6-4; clone_size: .; d_call: .; j_call: TRBJ2-1; cdr3_nt: TGTGCCAGCAGTGGTCCAGGGCCTCAATACAATGAGCAGTTCTTC; cdr3_aa: CASSGPGPQYNEQFF
v_call: TRBV4-3; clone_size: .; d_call: TRBD2; j_call: TRBJ2-3; cdr3_nt: TGCGCCAGCAGCCGTACTAGCGGGAGTTCAGATACGCAGTATTTT; cdr3_aa: CASSRTSGSSDTQYF
v_call: TRBV7-9; clone_size: .; d_call: TRBD1; j_call: TRBJ2-1; cdr3_nt: TGTGCCAGCAGCACGGTTCAGACAGGGTTTTCTTACAATGAGCAGTTCTTC; cdr3_aa: CASSTVQTGFSYNEQFF
v_call: TRBV12-3/TRBV12-4; clone_size: .; d_call: .; j_call: TRBJ1-5; cdr3_nt: TGTGCCAGCACAGGGGTGGCGCAGCCCCAGCATTTT; cdr3_aa: CASTGVAQPQHF
v_call: TRBV18; clone_size: .; d_call: .; j_call: TRBJ1-4; cdr3_nt: TGTGCCAGCTCACCATCCACAGGGTTCAGCGCCTGGACTAATGAAAAACTGTTTTTT; cdr3_aa: CASSPSTGFSAWTNEKLFF
v_call: TRBV19; clone_size: once; d_call: .; j_call: TRBJ2-3; cdr3_nt: TGTGCCAGTAGCTCCGCCTGGAGCAACACAGATACGCAGTATTTT; cdr3_aa: CASSSAWSNTDTQYF
v_call: TRBV27; clone_size: .; d_call: TRBD2; j_call: TRBJ2-1; cdr3_nt: TGTGCCAGCAGTTTAGGCGGGGGGGCATACAATGAGCAGTTCTTC; cdr3_aa: CASSLGGGAYNEQFF
v_call: TRBV14; clone_size: once; d_call: .; j_call: TRBJ2-7; cdr3_nt: TGTGCCAGCAGCCAAGACGGGTCCGGCTACGAGCAGTACTTC; cdr3_aa: CASSQDGSGYEQYF
v_call: TRBV2; clone_size: .; d_call: TRBD1; j_call: TRBJ2-5; cdr3_nt: TGTGCCAGCAGCGGGACAGCTAGCCAAGAGACCCAGTACTTC; cdr3_aa: CASSGTASQETQYF
v_call: TRBV7-9; clone_size: .; d_call: .; j_call: TRBJ2-7; cdr3_nt: TGTGCCAGCAGCCCCAACTCGAACTACGAGCAGTACTTC; cdr3_aa: CASSPNSNYEQYF
v_call: TRBV19; clone_size: .; d_call: .; j_call: TRBJ1-2; cdr3_nt: TGTGCCAGTAGTATGGCGGCAGGGAACTATGGCTACACCTTC; cdr3_aa: CASSMAAGNYGYTF
v_call: TRBV10-2; clone_size: .; d_call: TRBD2; j_call: TRBJ2-7; cdr3_nt: TGCGCCAGCAGCGGCGACCGGGGAGGGCCTCCCGAGCAGTACTTC; cdr3_aa: CASSGDRGGPPEQYF
v_call: TRBV5-1; clone_size: .; d_call: TRBD1; j_call: TRBJ1-2; cdr3_nt: TGCGCCAGCAGCACCGCTCAGGGGGCGCGCGATGGCTACACCTTC; cdr3_aa: CASSTAQGARDGYTF
v_call: TRBV7-2; clone_size: .; d_call: .; j_call: TRBJ1-2; cdr3_nt: TGTGCCAGCAGCCCAAGGCAGGGTAGGCAGAATGGGAATTATGGCTACACCTTC; cdr3_aa: CASSPRQGRQNGNYGYTF
v_call: TRBV5-1; clone_size: .; d_call: TRBD2; j_call: TRBJ2-5; cdr3_nt: TGCGCCAGCAGACAACGGACTAGCGGGAGCGAGACCCAGTACTTC; cdr3_aa: CASRQRTSGSETQYF
v_call: TRBV19; clone_size: .; d_call: .; j_call: TRBJ2-1; cdr3_nt: TGTGCCAGTAGGACTAGATACAATGAGCAGTTCTTC; cdr3_aa: CASRTRYNEQFF